Sequencing of this TCR beta chain was carried out in a study of cytomegalovirus exposure and HLA in healthy donors. General observations from the study: A later analysis reportedly identified an Asian-associated ancestry cluster as carrying fewer N-insertions than the roughly 600-donor mean. Only CMV serostatus was available as immune exposure information. A few V segments could not be told apart, such as TRBV6-2 and TRBV6-3, and were left out.

On this clone itself: What it binds is not known.

The V and J ends lost 5 bases and 0 bases, in that order; junction bases with no gene match: 9. The CDR3 is 16 amino acids. Germline V gives CDR1 MNHEY, CDR2 SMNVEV (reference sequence). Amplification used 60 Vbeta primers and 13 Jbeta primers. TCRdb's copy holds only in-frame clones and misses some; the assay was immunoSEQ multiplex PCR. The sample holds nearly 110,000 clones, 60% to 85% seen once. The rearrangement uses TRBV27 and TRBJ1-1; 7 nucleotides match TRBD1. This receptor was identified in a male donor in good health and CMV-seropositive. Specimen: PBMCs. This chain's CDR3 is CASSTKTGLMNTEAFF. The CDR3 DNA follows: TGTGCCAGCAGTACGAAGACAGGGCTCATGAACACTGAAGCTTTCTTT.